This T cell receptor (beta chain) was identified in a study of cytomegalovirus exposure and HLA in healthy donors. Background on the study: When roughly 420 donors were genotyped, roughly 82% of them were found to fall in the Caucasian-associated ancestry cluster.

The PCR had 60 Vbeta and 13 Jbeta primers. The data were produced by immunoSEQ multiplex PCR, yet TCRdb's version contains in-frame clones alone and is incomplete. This sample has around 150,000 clones, with approximately 85% found just once. CDR1 and CDR2 from the germline V gene are MNHNS and SASEGT. The CDR3 is 13 residues long. This receptor was identified in a man between 50 and 59 years old in good health and CMV-seropositive. The sequencing input was PBMCs. V and J are TRBV6-1 and TRBJ2-5, with TRBD2 identical over 10 bases. With the DNA end fitting TRBJ2-7 better, the J assignment may be wrong. The CDR3 spells CAARTSGPYEQYF. Here the CDR3 DNA reads TGTGCCGCAAGGACTAGCGGACCCTACGAGCAGTACTTC.